This TCR beta chain originates from a study of blood T cell repertoires in COVID-19 (dated by TCRdb to 2019 to 2021). Some background on the complete study: Samples covering the acute and convalescent phases of COVID-19 were provided by collaborators in the United States, Italy and Spain. Where available, HLA class I and class II types were taken from metadata supplied by the sample provider and were not determined by assay-based typing. The prospective study material was composed of cDNA or gDNA derived from T cells, B-cell-depleted T cells, or PBMCs. Subjects who had been exposed to COVID-19, were actively infected with it, or had recovered from it provided the deeply sampled blood TCRbeta repertoires that made up the dataset. Samples were obtained from the ongoing ImmuneRACE study (first 160 participants) and from approximately 1,200 subjects provided by 6 global collaborators. The repertoires were made available in a free public database intended to serve as a resource for research on the immune response to SARS-CoV-2. A de-identified subject ID, COVID-19 status, age in years and sex were almost always included in the sample metadata. Findings and caveats that apply to the study as a whole: Clinical and demographic metadata were provided uncurated, with the amount varying by source and participant.

Collaborating institutions collected whole blood in K2EDTA tubes following their own protocols. For TCRbeta analysis, collaborators shipped samples in one of three forms: frozen whole blood, isolated PBMCs, or DNA extracted from either of those sample types. TCRbeta CDR3 regions were amplified from genomic DNA by means of the immunoSEQ Assay, a bias-controlled multiplex PCR. The study's processing was this. Nucleated cell counts per sample were estimated from amplification of reference gene primers within the assay. Sequence reads were collapsed and filtered to measure the absolute abundance of every unique TCRbeta CDR3 rearrangement. Productive Simpson clonality was computed per sample as the square root of Simpson's diversity index over productive rearrangements. What TCRdb holds here is the immuneACCESS table cut down to in-frame rearrangements. Part of the clones is not present; checked against another copy, under half of the missing clones reflect an unresolved V gene, and the others are unexplained. V, J and clone size reflect that table, while D and trimming were determined from the DNA. The sample table records roughly 53,000 clones; 65% to 85% of these occur just once. Approximately 15% of the sample is taken by the ten largest.

Of note for this clone: It has no known antigen specificity. Base qualities are not recorded, but no much larger clone differs from it by a single base.

CDR1 and CDR2, per the germline V gene, are SGDLS and YYNGEE. Trimmed from V: 0 bases; trimmed from J: 2 bases; junction bases lacking a gene match: 2. From the cysteine up to the phenylalanine, the CDR3 has a length of 15 residues. Only the CDR3 DNA is retained, 45 bases long and in frame from the first base. The sequenced material came from peripheral blood. The rearrangement joined TRBV9 to TRBJ2-1, and TRBD2 aligns with 7 junction nucleotides. The receptor comes from a man between 65 and 85 years old with active COVID-19. The DNA sequence is as follows: TGTGCCAGCAGCGTAGCGAGCGGGGCCTACAATGAGCAGTTCTTC. Its protein is CASSVASGAYNEQFF. Supplemented by the reference TRBV9 and TRBJ2-1 proteins around the CDR3, the complete variable domain is DSGVTQTPKHLITATGQRVTLRCSPRSGDLSVYWYQQSLDQGLQFLIQYYNGEERAKGNILERFSAQQFPDLHSELNLSSLELGDSALYFCASSVASGAYNEQFFGPGTRLTVL.